These 28 T cell receptor beta chains share one sample of origin, sequenced in a study of blood T cell repertoires in COVID-19. Data came from immunoSEQ multiplex PCR; TCRdb stores just in-frame clones and leaves some out. Of 130,000 to 150,000 clones in the sample, around 83% are singletons; the top ten hold roughly 3%. The material sequenced was peripheral blood. These receptors originate from a woman of 80 years or more with acute or convalescent COVID-19.

The V and J genes are TRBV4-1 and TRBJ1-2; D remains unclear. The CDR3 is made up of 14 amino acids. Trimming left V 0 bases short and J 4 bases short, with 9 bases between. Germline assignment: CDR1 MGHRA and CDR2 YSYEKL. CDR3 coding DNA: TGCGCCAGCAGCCAAGAGGCAGGAATCTATGGCTACACCTTC. Encoded protein: CASSQEAGIYGYTF.

The rearrangement joins TRBV6-5 to TRBJ2-1, with 11 nucleotides matching TRBD2. Germline trimming cut 5 bases from V and 4 bases from J; bases unmatched to any gene: 4. The CDR3 has 15 residues. CDR1 is MNHEY, CDR2 SVGAGI, per germline. The CDR3: CASSPTSGGYNEQFF. As DNA, the CDR3 is TGTGCCAGCAGTCCTACTAGCGGGGGTTACAATGAGCAGTTCTTC.

This clone came up once. The rearrangement joins TRBV2 to TRBJ1-2; D is ambiguous. V shed 4 bases and J shed 4 bases, with 10 bases lying between them. CDR3 length: 13 amino acids. Germline values: CDR1 SNHLY, CDR2 FYNNEI. This CDR3 reads CASSGGRSYGYTF. In nucleotides, the CDR3 is TGTGCCAGCAGTGGTGGGAGGAGCTATGGCTACACCTTC.

The rearrangement uses TRBV6-5 and TRBJ1-4; 10 nucleotides align to TRBD1. The CDR3 spans 15 residues. V lost 6 bases and J lost 6; bases outside the gene matches: 7. Germline-derived CDR1 and CDR2 are MNHEY and SVGAGI. The CDR3 loop reads CASRGTGTGDEKLFF. CDR3 nucleotide sequence: TGTGCCAGCAGAGGAACCGGGACAGGGGATGAAAAACTGTTTTTT.

The table lists this clone with a count of one. The chain links TRBV28 to TRBJ2-3, with D possibly being TRBD1 (6 bases). The CDR3 sequence is 17 residues long. CDR1 and CDR2 (germline): MDHEN, SYDVKM. Trimming cost V 5 bases and J 0 bases, with 18 bases left between them. In DNA form, the CDR3 reads TGTGCCAGCAGTATCATTACGCGGACAGATAGCACAGATACGCAGTATTTT. Protein: CASSIITRTDSTDTQYF.

The gene calls are TRBV19 and TRBJ1-2; no clear D gene. This CDR3 is built from 16 residues. Between the trimmed V and J ends, which lost 0 bases and 2 bases, there was a span of 13 bases. From germline, CDR1 is LNHDA and CDR2 SQIVND (reference sequence). This CDR3 reads CASSIDLREKNYGYTF. CDR3 sequence (DNA): TGTGCCAGTAGTATAGATCTGAGGGAAAAGAACTATGGCTACACCTTC.

The chain links TRBV29-1 to TRBJ2-5; a weak D match, TRBD1 (6 bases). V was shortened by 6 bases and J by 5 bases, with 13 bases between the two germline ends. Germline CDR1 reads SQVTM; CDR2 reads ANQGSEA. The CDR3 has 12 residues. CDR3 loop: CSVLQGGETQYF. CDR3 bases: TGCAGCGTCCTACAGGGTGGGGAGACCCAGTACTTC.

CDR3 sequence reads: CASSISLLVNQPQHF. CDR3 bases: TGTGCCAGTAGTATTAGTCTCCTGGTCAATCAGCCCCAGCATTTT. The J gene is TRBJ1-5, the V gene TRBV19; D not certain. Germline V gene lookup returns CDR1 LNHDA and CDR2 SQIVND (reference sequence). V lost 3 bases and J 3 bases, leaving 12 bases between the germline ends. The CDR3 contains 15 residues.

The chain is built from TRBV9 and TRBJ2-3, with 11 nucleotides matching TRBD2. The CDR3 extends over 20 amino acids. Germline V gives CDR1 SGDLS, CDR2 YYNGEE. The trim removed 2 bases at V and 4 bases at J, leaving 18 bases unmatched. This chain's CDR3 is CASSVRGQGGLAGPADTQYF. The CDR3 DNA reads as TGTGCCAGCAGCGTGAGGGGACAGGGAGGACTAGCGGGCCCCGCAGATACGCAGTATTTT.

The chain links TRBV14 to TRBJ2-1, with TRBD1 as a possible D gene (6 bases). Per the germline V gene, CDR1 is SGHDN and CDR2 is FVKESK. V lost 4 bases to trimming and J lost 0 bases, with 25 bases between them. The CDR3 covers 20 residues. The CDR3 here is CASSPQGIGGRGNSYNEQFF. The CDR3 DNA follows: TGTGCCAGCAGCCCCCAGGGTATCGGTGGAAGGGGGAACTCCTACAATGAGCAGTTCTTC.

The rearrangement uses TRBV24-1 and TRBJ2-1, with a possible D match to TRBD1 (6 bases). V was pared by 4 bases and J by 8 bases, with 14 bases between. The CDR3 covers 14 residues. Germline CDR1 KGHDR, CDR2 SFDVKD. The CDR3 reads CATSDHRAPHEQFF. Here the CDR3 DNA reads TGTGCCACCAGTGACCACAGGGCCCCCCATGAGCAGTTCTTC.

The rearrangement links TRBV7-6 to TRBJ1-1, with D tentatively TRBD1 (5 bases). Germline V gene data show CDR1 as SGHVS and CDR2 as FNYEAQ. The CDR3 extends over 15 amino acids. Trimming stripped 1 base from V and 7 bases from J, with 16 bases between. The CDR3 spells CASSLVIGATDEAFF. The CDR3 region has the DNA TGTGCCAGCAGCTTAGTCATCGGCGCGACAGATGAAGCTTTCTTT. The full variable domain, rest sourced from reference TRBV7-6 and TRBJ1-1, is GAGVSQSPRYKVTKRGQDVALRCDPISGHVSLYWYRQALGQGPEFLTYFNYEAQQDKSGLPNDRFSAERPEGSISTLTIQRTEQRDSAMYRCASSLVIGATDEAFFGQGTRLTVV.

The V and J genes are TRBV3-1 (or the pseudogene TRBV3-2) and TRBJ2-3, with D maybe TRBD1 (6 bases). Per the germline V gene, CDR1 is LGHDT and CDR2 is YNNKEL (reference sequence). V lost 0 bases and J 3 bases, leaving 13 bases between the germline ends. This CDR3 contains 16 residues. The CDR3 here is CASSQDLGRGTDTQYF. The CDR3 nucleotides are TGTGCCAGCAGCCAAGATTTGGGCAGGGGAACAGATACGCAGTATTTT.

This clone was observed a handful of times. This rearrangement joins TRBV2 to TRBJ1-2; TRBD1 aligns across 7 bases. The CDR3 is made up of 14 amino acids. Germline assignment: CDR1 SNHLY and CDR2 FYNNEI. J was trimmed by 5 bases and V by 9 bases; bases with no gene match: 12. CDR3 in amino acids: CASSPGQTLYGYTF. DNA for the CDR3: TGTGCCAGTTCACCGGGACAGACTTTGTATGGCTACACCTTC.

V gene TRBV7-2 combines with J gene TRBJ2-5; 7 bases line up with TRBD1. Germline V gene data show CDR1 as SGHTA and CDR2 as FQGNSA. The CDR3 is 14 amino acids. Losses at the gene ends were 0 bases for V and 4 bases for J; bases not matched to a gene: 2. The CDR3 DNA reads TGTGCCAGCAGCTTAGCAGGGGGCATAGAGACCCAGTACTTC. It is translated as CASSLAGGIETQYF. Full variable domain (outside the CDR3, taken from reference TRBV7-2 and TRBJ2-5): GAGVSQSPSNKVTEKGKDVELRCDPISGHTALYWYRQSLGQGLEFLIYFQGNSAPDKSGLPSDRFSAERTGGSVSTLTIQRTQQEDSAVYLCASSLAGGIETQYFGPGTRLLVL.

This clone turned up a few times. The chain combines TRBV19 with TRBJ2-2; D uncertain. The CDR3 has 12 amino acids. Germline V CDR1 and CDR2: LNHDA, SQIVND (reference sequence). Deletions cut 3 bases from V and 4 bases from J, with 3 bases between. The CDR3 is CASSIGTGELFF. In DNA, the CDR3 is TGTGCCAGTAGTATCGGCACCGGGGAGCTGTTTTTT. Full variable domain (missing parts from reference TRBV19 and TRBJ2-2): DGGITQSPKYLFRKEGQNVTLSCEQNLNHDAMYWYRQDPGQGLRLIYYSQIVNDFQKGDIAEGYSVSREKKESFPLTVTSAQKNPTAFYLCASSIGTGELFFGEGSRLTVL.

This clone was seen a single time. The chain is built from TRBV2 and TRBJ1-1; D unresolved. CDR1 is SNHLY and CDR2 is FYNNEI in the germline V gene. The CDR3 is 13 residues long. The V end was cut by 6 bases, the J end by 2 bases, with 10 bases between. CDR3 in amino acids: CASRTQLNTEAFF. In nucleotides, the CDR3 is TGTGCCAGCAGGACTCAGTTAAACACTGAAGCTTTCTTT.

The chain has TRBV5-1 and TRBJ2-7; 9 positions match TRBD1. The CDR3 is made up of 14 amino acids. Germline CDR1 is SGHRS and CDR2 is YFSETQ. V dropped 2 bases and J dropped 3; count of bases not matched to a gene: 3. CDR3 amino acids: CASSFGTGLYEQYF. The CDR3 DNA follows: TGCGCCAGCAGCTTCGGGACAGGGCTCTACGAGCAGTACTTC.

The sample holds a few counts of this clone. This chain connects TRBV5-6 to TRBJ1-5, with D possibly matching TRBD1 (6 bases). Germline CDR1 and CDR2: SGHDT and YYEEEE. The ends were cut back, 0 bases at V and 6 bases at J, with 10 bases in the middle. The CDR3 runs 14 residues. Here the CDR3 DNA reads TGTGCCAGCAGCTTGGGGGGGGGCAGTCAGCCCCAGCATTTT. Protein product: CASSLGGGSQPQHF.

The rearrangement uses TRBV30 and TRBJ1-6; D may be TRBD1 (5 bases). V was trimmed by 2 bases and J by 9 bases, leaving 20 bases between them. CDR3 length: 16 amino acids. Germline loops: CDR1 GTSNPN, CDR2 SVGIG (reference sequence). In nucleotides, the CDR3 is TGTGCCTGGAGTTTAGGTGTCTCGGACATTGGTTCACCCCTCCACTTT. Translated: CAWSLGVSDIGSPLHF.

The V gene is TRBV5-1, the J gene TRBJ1-1; D ambiguous. The CDR3 is 16 amino acids. V was trimmed by 1 base and J by 0 bases, leaving 13 bases between them. Germline V gene sequence: CDR1 SGHRS, CDR2 YFSETQ. CDR3 DNA: TGCGCCAGCAGCTTGATAACGGGGAGGTTGAACACTGAAGCTTTCTTT. Amino acid sequence: CASSLITGRLNTEAFF.

The V call is TRBV9, the J call TRBJ1-4, with D hard to call. This CDR3 contains 18 residues. Trimming cost V 4 bases and J 8 bases, with 27 bases left between them. Germline V CDR1 and CDR2: SGDLS, YYNGEE. The CDR3 DNA reads TGTGCCAGCAGCCCCCCTCCAGGCCCCGGGATTCAAGGAGAAAAACTGTTTTTT. It translates to CASSPPPGPGIQGEKLFF.

The chain couples TRBV3-1 (or the pseudogene TRBV3-2) to TRBJ2-5; 13 bases line up with TRBD2. The J segment lost 4 bases and the V segment lost 5 bases, leaving 13 bases of the junction unmatched. Looked up from germline, CDR1 is LGHDT and CDR2 is YNNKEL (reference sequence). The CDR3 contains 18 residues. The CDR3 DNA reads TGTGCCAGCAGCACCCGACTAGCGGGGGGCCACGGGGGAGAGACCCAGTACTTC. This translates into CASSTRLAGGHGGETQYF.

The V and J genes are TRBV7-2 and TRBJ1-2, with a tentative D call TRBD1 (5 bases). The V and J ends lost 10 bases and 1 base respectively, with 22 bases between them. The CDR3 is 16 amino acids. Germline-derived CDR1 and CDR2 are SGHTA and FQGNSA. DNA for the CDR3: TGTGCCACCAGACAGACGACCCGGGGAGTTAACTATGGCTACACCTTC. Its protein is CATRQTTRGVNYGYTF.

The chain is built from TRBV5-1 and TRBJ1-3; TRBD1 matches at 9 bases. V dropped 0 bases and J dropped 3; count of bases not matched to a gene: 4. Per germline, CDR1 SGHRS and CDR2 YFSETQ. This CDR3 has 16 amino acids. CDR3 protein: CASSLAGTGIGNTIYF. In DNA form, the CDR3 reads TGCGCCAGCAGCTTGGCGGGGACAGGGATTGGAAACACCATATATTTT.

The rearrangement links TRBV2 to TRBJ2-2; no clear D gene. V shed 9 bases and J shed 8 bases, with 4 bases lying between them. The CDR3 is made up of 9 amino acids. CDR1 SNHLY and CDR2 FYNNEI come from the germline V gene. CDR3 region: CASSGELFF. The DNA of the CDR3 is TGTGCCAGTTCTGGGGAGCTGTTTTTT.

CDR3 residues: CASSSPPSGETQYF. CDR3 coding DNA: TGTGCCAGCAGCTCCCCCCCGAGCGGGGAGACCCAGTACTTC. The chain links TRBV11-1 to TRBJ2-5; D is perhaps TRBD2 (6 bases). Trimming removed 4 bases at V and 5 bases at J, with 14 bases between. Germline CDR1 reads SGHAT; CDR2 reads FQDESV (reference sequence). The CDR3 loop spans 14 amino acids.

The V call is TRBV7-3, the J call TRBJ2-1; 16 positions match TRBD2. The trim removed 5 bases at V and 2 bases at J, leaving 9 bases unmatched. The CDR3 is 19 amino acids. Germline V gives CDR1 SGHTA, CDR2 FQGTGA. The CDR3 loop reads CASSATGLAGGLAYNEQFF. The CDR3 DNA reads as TGTGCCAGCAGCGCAACGGGACTAGCGGGGGGGCTAGCCTACAATGAGCAGTTCTTC.